Listed here are 30 T cell receptor beta chains from one sample, sequenced in a study of long-term antiretroviral therapy in people with HIV. Running of the v3.0 immunoSEQ assay took place at survey level. The method was immunoSEQ multiplex PCR; TCRdb's version includes in-frame clones alone and lacks a portion of them. This table holds roughly 24,000 clones, about 85% found once. This sample comprised unsorted PBMCs, obtained 1.6 years after starting antiretroviral therapy. Receptor source: a man in his forties with HIV.

The chain carries TRBV13 and TRBJ2-7, with 14 bases identical to TRBD2. This CDR3 is built from 18 residues. J was trimmed by 4 bases and V by 4 bases; bases with no gene match: 12. Germline values: CDR1 PRHDT, CDR2 FYEKMQ (reference sequence). As DNA, the CDR3 is TGTGCCAGCAGCTCGCCGGGACTAGCGGGAGCTGGACGGTACGAGCAGTACTTC. This encodes CASSSPGLAGAGRYEQYF.

The rearrangement links TRBV6-1 to TRBJ1-1, with D unclear. The length of the CDR3 is 13 residues. With 1 base removed from V and 3 bases from J, the gap between germline ends came to 6 bases. Looked up from germline, CDR1 is MNHNS and CDR2 is SASEGT. CDR3 protein: CASSEVRYTEAFF. CDR3 DNA: TGTGCCAGCAGTGAAGTCCGCTACACTGAAGCTTTCTTT.

The chain uses TRBV10-1 and TRBJ2-7; D unresolved. The CDR3 is 11 residues long. The germline V and J ends were trimmed by 4 bases and 6 bases, with 7 bases remaining between them. CDR1 and CDR2 from the germline V gene are WNHNN and SYGVQD (reference sequence). The CDR3 sequence: CASSVPSEQYF. The CDR3 DNA is TGCGCCAGCAGTGTTCCAAGCGAGCAGTACTTC.

The V and J genes are TRBV11-2 and TRBJ1-1; D is unclear. Trimming took off 0 bases at V and 3 bases at J, with 8 bases between the two ends. The CDR3 sequence is 14 residues long. Germline V gene data show CDR1 as SGHAT and CDR2 as FQNNGV. For the CDR3, the DNA is TGTGCCAGCAGCTTAGACGGGCAGTACACTGAAGCTTTCTTT. It encodes CASSLDGQYTEAFF.

V usage is TRBV5-4 and J usage is TRBJ2-2, with D uncertain. Germline CDR1 reads SGHNT; CDR2 reads YYREEE (reference sequence). This CDR3 has 14 amino acids. With 0 bases removed from V and 0 bases from J, the gap between germline ends came to 3 bases. The CDR3 is CASSLEPNTGELFF. CDR3 DNA sequence: TGTGCCAGCAGCTTGGAGCCGAACACCGGGGAGCTGTTTTTT.

This chain joins TRBV4-1 and TRBJ2-3; 8 bases are a match to TRBD1. The junction had 8 bases not matched to a gene; V was cut back by 4 bases and J by 5 bases. Germline V gives CDR1 MGHRA, CDR2 YSYEKL. This CDR3 is built from 15 residues. The CDR3 DNA follows: TGCGCCAGCAGCCCTAGACAGGGGTTCGTAGATACGCAGTATTTT. Its protein product is CASSPRQGFVDTQYF.

The CDR3 sequence: CASSLGGNTEAFF. CDR3 nucleotides: TGTGCCAGCAGTCTAGGGGGAAACACTGAAGCTTTCTTT. This chain connects TRBV6-5 to TRBJ1-1, with a tentative D call TRBD1 (6 bases). Germline values: CDR1 MNHEY, CDR2 SVGAGI. The V and J ends lost 5 bases and 2 bases respectively, with 9 bases between them. This CDR3 is built from 13 residues.

V gene TRBV5-1 combines with J gene TRBJ2-3; D is possibly TRBD1 or TRBD2 (6 bases each). This CDR3 comprises 15 residues. Trimming stripped 2 bases from V and 5 bases from J, with 15 bases between. Germline V gene sequence: CDR1 SGHRS, CDR2 YFSETQ. The CDR3 reads CASSFRGRDKDTQYF. In nucleotides, the CDR3 is TGCGCCAGCAGCTTCCGGGGGCGCGATAAAGATACGCAGTATTTT.

The chain links TRBV2 to TRBJ1-2; the D gene is possibly TRBD1 (6 bases). This CDR3 has 15 amino acids. The V end was cut by 2 bases, the J end by 2 bases, with 12 bases between. Germline V gives CDR1 SNHLY, CDR2 FYNNEI. The CDR3 spells CASSESIGQNYGYTF. The CDR3 nucleotides are TGTGCCAGCAGTGAAAGCATTGGACAGAACTATGGCTACACCTTC.

This sequence joins TRBV12-5 and TRBJ2-3, with 10 bases identical to TRBD1. CDR1 LGHNT and CDR2 FRNRAP come from the germline V gene. The CDR3 is made up of 17 amino acids. The V and J ends lost 0 bases and 4 bases, in that order; junction bases with no gene match: 7. CDR3 sequence: CASGLVLWDRGADTQYF. CDR3 DNA: TGTGCTAGTGGTTTGGTACTATGGGACAGGGGCGCAGATACGCAGTATTTT.

For the CDR3, the DNA is TGTGCCAGCAGTACCCATCGGACAGGGCACAATGAGCAGTTCTTC. Protein product: CASSTHRTGHNEQFF. This chain uses TRBV27 with TRBJ2-1, with 8 bases lining up with TRBD1. Germline CDR1 and CDR2: MNHEY and SMNVEV (reference sequence). The junction had 8 bases not matched to a gene; V was cut back by 5 bases and J by 5 bases. This CDR3 has 15 residues.

The J gene is TRBJ2-7, the V gene TRBV6-5, with 7 bases that match TRBD1. The germline CDR1 and CDR2 sequences are MNHEY and SVGAGI. The CDR3 runs to 14 residues. The V and J ends lost 6 bases and 5 bases, in that order; junction bases with no gene match: 10. DNA of the CDR3: TGTGCCAGCAGAAGGAAGGGGGCGCCGCACGAGCAGTACTTC. Encoded protein: CASRRKGAPHEQYF.

The V gene is TRBV10-3, the J gene TRBJ2-7; D remains unclear. V was trimmed by 6 bases and J by 3 bases, leaving 15 bases between them. Per germline, CDR1 ENHRY and CDR2 SYGVKD. The CDR3 has 14 residues. CDR3: CAIRGLMDGYEQYF. The CDR3 DNA sequence: TGTGCCATCAGGGGCCTCATGGATGGCTACGAGCAGTACTTC.

This chain uses TRBV7-6 with TRBJ2-7; no clear D. Trimming took 0 bases from V and 3 from J, leaving 3 bases between them. Looked up from germline, CDR1 is SGHVS and CDR2 is FNYEAQ. The CDR3 runs to 12 residues. The CDR3 region has the DNA TGTGCCAGCAGCTTAGCTTACTACGAGCAGTACTTC. It specifies CASSLAYYEQYF.

This clone was detected only once. V usage is TRBV5-1 and J usage is TRBJ1-2, with D possibly TRBD1 on 6 matching bases. Germline CDR1 is SGHRS and CDR2 is YFSETQ. The CDR3 runs to 16 residues. The germline V and J ends were trimmed by 4 bases and 5 bases, with 21 bases remaining between them. The CDR3 DNA is TGCGCCAGCAGCGCGGACCCCCAGAGGGGGTCGTATGGCTACACCTTC. Encoded protein: CASSADPQRGSYGYTF.

This chain uses TRBV13 with TRBJ2-7; 9 positions agree with TRBD1. The V and J ends lost 5 bases and 3 bases, in that order; junction bases with no gene match: 2. The germline V gene encodes CDR1 PRHDT and CDR2 FYEKMQ (reference sequence). The CDR3 is 13 residues long. CDR3 bases: TGTGCCAGCAGCCAGACAGGGGGCTACGAGCAGTACTTC. It yields the protein CASSQTGGYEQYF.

This clone was seen a handful of times. The chain combines TRBV9 with TRBJ1-2, with TRBD1 identical over 7 bases. This CDR3 spans 15 amino acids. Germline CDR1 and CDR2: SGDLS and YYNGEE. V was clipped by 3 bases and J by 0 bases; unmatched bases: 5. The CDR3 sequence is CASSASGQTNYGYTF. CDR3 sequence (DNA): TGTGCCAGCAGCGCGTCGGGACAGACTAACTATGGCTACACCTTC.

J is TRBJ2-1 and V is TRBV5-1; TRBD1 might be the D (5 bases). CDR3 length: 17 residues. Germline CDR1 and CDR2: SGHRS and YFSETQ. V lost 0 bases to trimming and J lost 7 bases, with 20 bases between them. The CDR3 sequence is CASSLAFHKTAWNEQFF. The CDR3 DNA follows: TGCGCCAGCAGCTTGGCCTTTCATAAGACAGCCTGGAATGAGCAGTTCTTC.

This clone was observed a handful of times. V usage is TRBV28 and J usage is TRBJ1-5; 7 positions agree with TRBD1. The CDR3 spans 15 residues. The germline V gene encodes CDR1 MDHEN and CDR2 SYDVKM. After removal of 4 bases from V and 7 bases from J, the junction contained 10 bases not matched to a gene. The CDR3 DNA sequence: TGTGCCAGCAGTTCTACCGGACAGGCACAACAGCCCCAGCATTTT. It translates to CASSSTGQAQQPQHF.

The DNA for the CDR3 is TGTGCCAGCAGCCCCACAGGGGGCGGCGGGGAGCTGTTTTTT. Residues: CASSPTGGGGELFF. The chain carries TRBV7-9 and TRBJ2-2, with 9 bases that match TRBD1. Germline lookup yields CDR1 SEHNR and CDR2 FQNEAQ (reference sequence). V lost 5 bases to trimming and J lost 7 bases; unmatched junction nucleotides: 5. The CDR3 sequence is 14 residues long.

The V gene is TRBV30, the J gene TRBJ1-1; 8 bases fit TRBD1. The CDR3 is 12 amino acids. Germline V CDR1 and CDR2: GTSNPN, SVGIG (reference sequence). V shed 6 bases, J shed 6 bases, and the junction held 6 bases outside the gene matches. CDR3 coding DNA: TGTGCCTGTGACGGGGGACAGGCTGAAGCTTTCTTT. Residues: CACDGGQAEAFF.

The table lists this clone with a few counts. At the DNA level, this CDR3 is encoded by other sequences in the same sample as well. V is TRBV7-9 and J is TRBJ1-2; tentatively, D is TRBD1 (6 bases). This CDR3 has 13 residues. The germline gives CDR1 SEHNR, CDR2 FQNEAQ (reference sequence). Trimming took off 5 bases at V and 6 bases at J, with 13 bases between the two ends. The CDR3, as DNA: TGTGCCAGCAGCCGCAGAGGGGGTGATGGCTACACCTTC. This gives the protein CASSRRGGDGYTF. Together with reference TRBV7-9 and TRBJ1-2, the CDR3 gives the full variable domain: DTGVSQNPRHKITKRGQNVTFRCDPISEHNRLYWYRQTLGQGPEFLTYFQNEAQLEKSRLLSDRFSAERPKGSFSTLEIQRTEQGDSAMYLCASSRRGGDGYTFGSGTRLTVV.

The V gene is TRBV4-1, the J gene TRBJ2-7; the D is unclear. V was cut by 0 bases and J by 3 bases, with 12 bases left in between. Germline V gene data show CDR1 as MGHRA and CDR2 as YSYEKL. This CDR3 spans 15 amino acids. CDR3 bases: TGCGCCAGCAGCCAAGATCCGATTTCCAACTACGAGCAGTACTTC. It translates to CASSQDPISNYEQYF.

The chain carries TRBV28 and TRBJ1-2, with a tentative D call TRBD1 (5 bases). The V gene's germline CDR1 is MDHEN and CDR2 SYDVKM. The ends were cut back, 8 bases at V and 5 bases at J, with 18 bases in the middle. The CDR3 consists of 14 residues. The CDR3 DNA reads TGTGCCAGCGGGGCCACCGACTCCATTTATGGCTACACCTTC. The encoded protein is CASGATDSIYGYTF.

V gene TRBV9 combines with J gene TRBJ2-5, with D maybe TRBD2 (6 bases). The CDR3 spans 14 residues. CDR1 is SGDLS, CDR2 YYNGEE, per germline. With 3 bases removed from V and 5 bases from J, the gap between germline ends came to 14 bases. The CDR3 bases are TGTGCCAGCAGCGCGGGAGTTGAACCGGAGACCCAGTACTTC. This encodes CASSAGVEPETQYF.

The chain has TRBV7-9 and TRBJ2-5, with D perhaps TRBD2 (5 bases). The CDR3 length is 14 residues. The V end was cut by 0 bases, the J end by 5 bases, with 10 bases between. CDR1 and CDR2 (germline): SEHNR, FQNEAQ (reference sequence). CDR3 loop: CASSLATGLETQYF. The CDR3 DNA reads as TGTGCCAGCAGCTTAGCGACGGGGTTGGAGACCCAGTACTTC.

The J gene is TRBJ2-3, the V gene TRBV11-2, with TRBD1 matching over 7 bases. This CDR3 region has 19 residues. Trimming took 5 bases from V and 0 from J; bases not matched to a gene: 17. Germline lookup yields CDR1 SGHAT and CDR2 FQNNGV. CDR3 region: CASSLLPGQKKPSTDTQYF. For the CDR3, the DNA is TGTGCCAGCAGCCTTCTCCCGGGACAGAAAAAGCCTAGCACAGATACGCAGTATTTT.

The chain combines TRBV7-8 with TRBJ1-4, with D tentatively TRBD1 (5 bases). Germline V gene data show CDR1 as SGHVS and CDR2 as FQNEAQ. This CDR3 spans 14 amino acids. The V and J ends lost 1 base and 5 bases respectively, with 8 bases between them. The CDR3 here is CASSLGRGNEKLFF. Here the CDR3 DNA reads TGTGCCAGCAGCTTAGGAAGGGGAAATGAAAAACTGTTTTTT.

CDR3 in DNA: TGTGCCAGCAGTTTATCCCCCCAGGGGGCTTGGGAGCAGTACTTC. It codes for CASSLSPQGAWEQYF. The rearrangement joins TRBV27 to TRBJ2-7; 8 bases match TRBD1. Losses at the gene ends were 0 bases for V and 7 bases for J; bases not matched to a gene: 8. This CDR3 is 15 amino acids long. Germline V gene sequence: CDR1 MNHEY, CDR2 SMNVEV (reference sequence).

The rearrangement links TRBV5-1 to TRBJ2-3; D is perhaps TRBD2 (7 bases). The V and J ends lost 4 bases and 4 bases respectively, with 13 bases between them. The germline gives CDR1 SGHRS, CDR2 YFSETQ. This CDR3 comprises 14 residues. The CDR3 here is CASSGGAPPDTQYF. The CDR3 DNA is TGCGCCAGCAGCGGGGGGGCCCCCCCAGATACGCAGTATTTT.